This TCR beta chain was retrieved from a study of shared clonotypes between healthy human individuals. General study results and limits: Non-shared clonotypes had lower generation probabilities than clonotypes shared by all four sorted-subset donors.

A note on this clone: Its antigen is not identified.

HIV-negative, healthy adults without recent acute infections or vaccinations were the donors. The CDR3 spans 15 residues. The V and J ends lost 5 bases and 5 bases, in that order; junction bases with no gene match: 12. Germline V CDR1 and CDR2: SGHVS, FNYEAQ. TCRdb keeps only in-frame clones here, not all; method: immunoSEQ multiplex PCR. Of millions of clones in the sample, 95% were seen once. This sequence originates from a man aged 18-30 years in good health. The sequencing input was naive CD4+ T cells sorted from blood. The subset was: CD45RA+ positively selected. The V gene is TRBV7-6, the J gene TRBJ2-7, with 7 bases matching TRBD2. The CDR3 sequence: CASSPGGYRVDEQYF. CDR3 coding DNA: TGTGCCAGCAGCCCCGGGGGGTATAGAGTTGACGAGCAGTACTTC.